This T cell receptor (beta chain) was captured by sequencing in a study of shared clonotypes between healthy human individuals. Regarding this clone: Its antigen is currently unknown.

Per germline, CDR1 MGHRA and CDR2 YSYEKL. The CDR3 is made up of 18 amino acids. Trimming took off 0 bases at V and 1 base at J, with 16 bases between the two ends. Points from the study as a whole: All-four-donor shared clonotypes had higher generation probabilities than non-shared clonotypes did. Having only a few donors restricted how much genetic and exposure-history diversity was captured.

The data were produced by immunoSEQ multiplex PCR, yet TCRdb's version contains in-frame clones alone and is incomplete. This repertoire shows about 120,000 clones, about 63% found once; its top ten account for over 20%. Sequencing was carried out using memory CD8+ T cells sorted from blood. Described subset: CD45RO+ cells pooled with CCR7-negative TemRA cells. The receptor was isolated from a woman between 25 and 40 years old in good health. The chain recombines TRBV4-1 with TRBJ2-1, with D perhaps matching TRBD2 (6 bases). Here the CDR3 reads CASSQEVWWEESYNEQFF. The CDR3 coding sequence is TGCGCCAGCAGCCAAGAGGTCTGGTGGGAGGAATCCTACAATGAGCAGTTCTTC.